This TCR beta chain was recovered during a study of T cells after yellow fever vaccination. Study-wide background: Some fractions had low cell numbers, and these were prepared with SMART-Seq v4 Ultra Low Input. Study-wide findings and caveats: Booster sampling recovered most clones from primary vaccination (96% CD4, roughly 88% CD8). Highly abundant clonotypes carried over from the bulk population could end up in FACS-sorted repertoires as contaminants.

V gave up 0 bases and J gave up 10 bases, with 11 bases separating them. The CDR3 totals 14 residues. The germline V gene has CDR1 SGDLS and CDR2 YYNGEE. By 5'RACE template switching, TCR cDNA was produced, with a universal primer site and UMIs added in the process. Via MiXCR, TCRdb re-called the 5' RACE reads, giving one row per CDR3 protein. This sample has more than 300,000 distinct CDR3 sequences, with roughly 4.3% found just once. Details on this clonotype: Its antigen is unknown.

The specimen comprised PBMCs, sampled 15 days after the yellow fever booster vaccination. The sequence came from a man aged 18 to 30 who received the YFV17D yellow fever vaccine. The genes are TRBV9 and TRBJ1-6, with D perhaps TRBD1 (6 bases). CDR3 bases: TGTGCCAGCAGCGTAGTAGGGGGTAAATCACCCCTCCACTTT. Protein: CASSVVGGKSPLHF. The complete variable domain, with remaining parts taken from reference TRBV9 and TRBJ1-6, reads DSGVTQTPKHLITATGQRVTLRCSPRSGDLSVYWYQQSLDQGLQFLIQYYNGEERAKGNILERFSAQQFPDLHSELNLSSLELGDSALYFCASSVVGGKSPLHFGNGTRLTVT.